This T cell receptor (beta chain) was sequenced in a study of T cells in Graves' hyperthyroidism and ophthalmopathy. The CDR3 regions of TCR beta were amplified from RNA transcripts. First-round RT-PCR targeting the TCR CDR3 was performed with the HTBI primer set. TCRdb redid the calling of the multiplex PCR reads with MiXCR, one entry per CDR3 protein. The table includes 350,000 to 500,000 distinct CDR3 sequences, roughly an eighth detected once. Diagnosis relied on clinical symptoms, serum thyroxine and TRAb, thyroid ultrasound and orbital computed tomography. This clonotype has a count of ten or more. The CDR3 spans 11 residues. Deletions cut 0 bases from V and 5 bases from J, with 0 bases between. Germline CDR1 reads SNHLY; CDR2 reads FYNNEI.

Sequenced input: blood. This chain connects TRBV2 to TRBJ2-3; no reliable D call. This clonotype originated in a woman aged 18-30 years with Graves' hyperthyroidism. The CDR3 is CASSEADTQYF. The CDR3 coding sequence is TGTGCCAGCAGTGAAGCAGATACGCAGTATTTT.